This TCR beta chain was captured by sequencing in a study of blood T cell repertoires in COVID-19. The CDR3 is made up of 16 amino acids. The V end lost 7 bases, the J end lost 1 base, and 14 bases lay between the germline ends. The germline gives CDR1 LGHNA, CDR2 YSLEER. This clone was recorded only once. Under the authors' procedure: The authors estimated nucleated cell counts from reference gene primer amplification. Generated by immunoSEQ multiplex PCR, the TCRdb table keeps only in-frame clones and is missing some. That table furnishes V, J and clone size, whereas the DNA furnished D and trimming. The table lists tens of thousands of clones, 84% of them singletons.

The J gene is TRBJ2-6, the V gene TRBV4-3; TRBD1 might be the D (5 bases). Sequenced sample: peripheral blood. This sequence was found in a man older than 75 with COVID-19, enrolled during active disease. The chain's CDR3 is CASTPKGNSGANVLTF. CDR3 DNA sequence: TGCGCCAGCACGCCTAAGGGGAATTCTGGGGCCAACGTCCTGACTTTC.